These 16 T cell receptor beta chains share one sample of origin, sequenced in a study of beta chain features in type 1 diabetes. Every isolated RNA sample was fully reverse transcribed, so sequencing captured expressed TCRB transcripts. Using immunoSEQ multiplex PCR, the repertoire was profiled, and TCRdb retains in-frame clones only, with some absent. This table has almost 350,000 clones, less than 9.5% appearing once. Sequenced input: central memory CD4+ T cells from blood. The receptor set was obtained from a woman between 18 and 29 years old in good health.

Of note for this clone: Different DNA sequences within this sample yield the same CDR3. The genes are TRBV7-9 and TRBJ2-3; 10 nucleotides line up with TRBD1. The V gene's germline CDR1 is SEHNR and CDR2 FQNEAQ (reference sequence). V was clipped by 5 bases and J by 6 bases; unmatched bases: 5. CDR3 length equals 14 residues. As DNA, the CDR3 is TGTGCCAGCAGCCTAGACAGGGGGCGGGATACGCAGTATTTT. Its translation is CASSLDRGRDTQYF.

In this sample, this clone turned up a few times. A far larger clone is one base from this, pointing to a likely read error. The rearrangement uses TRBV4-2 and TRBJ2-7, with no clear D. Trimming shortened V by 1 base and J by 2 bases, and 3 bases separated the two germline ends. The CDR3 is made up of 12 amino acids. Looked up from germline, CDR1 is LGHNA and CDR2 is YNFKEQ. The CDR3 DNA reads TGTGCCAGCAGCCAAGGAGCCTACGAGCAGTACTTC. It is translated as CASSQGAYEQYF.

V gene TRBV7-3 combines with J gene TRBJ2-1; TRBD2 agrees at 12 bases. CDR1 and CDR2 from the germline V gene are SGHTA and FQGTGA. V shed 2 bases and J 4 bases; nucleotides not matched to a gene: 3. CDR3 length: 16 amino acids. Here the CDR3 DNA reads TGTGCCAGCAGCTTAGGACTAGCGGGGTCATACAATGAGCAGTTCTTC. As protein: CASSLGLAGSYNEQFF.

This clone was seen more than once but under ten times. The chain uses TRBV15 and TRBJ2-7; 7 bases match TRBD2. The trim removed 0 bases at V and 3 bases at J, leaving 5 bases unmatched. This CDR3 spans 15 amino acids. CDR1 and CDR2 from the germline V gene are LNHNV and YYDKDF (reference sequence). For the CDR3, the DNA is TGTGCCACCAGCAGAGACCTTAGCGGGCTCTACGAGCAGTACTTC. This encodes CATSRDLSGLYEQYF.

The chain has TRBV7-2 and TRBJ1-1, with TRBD1 matching 9 bases. The CDR3 length is 15 residues. V trimming: 5 bases; J trimming: 4 bases; junction bases outside the gene matches: 8. From germline, CDR1 is SGHTA and CDR2 FQGNSA. The CDR3 spells CASSADRGWVTEAFF. DNA of the CDR3: TGTGCCAGCAGCGCTGACAGGGGGTGGGTCACTGAAGCTTTCTTT.

The genes are TRBV6-6 and TRBJ2-1; 8 positions agree with TRBD2. The CDR3 is 15 amino acids. Looked up from germline, CDR1 is MNHNY and CDR2 is SVGAGI (reference sequence). V gave up 6 bases and J gave up 14 bases; unmatched junction bases: 18. In DNA form, the CDR3 reads TGTGCCAGCAGGACTATAAGGGATCCTAGCGGGCTTAAGTTCTTC. This translates into CASRTIRDPSGLKFF.

The chain carries TRBV28 and TRBJ2-4; tentatively, D is TRBD1 (6 bases). Germline V gives CDR1 MDHEN, CDR2 SYDVKM. Trimming removed 7 bases at V and 10 bases at J, with 17 bases between. The CDR3 extends over 13 amino acids. CDR3 protein: CASTSLQGGIQYF. In DNA, the CDR3 is TGTGCCAGCACATCATTACAAGGGGGAATTCAGTACTTC.

This clone was counted only a few times. The same CDR3 also results from other DNA sequences found in this sample. The V call is TRBV7-2, the J call TRBJ2-7, with no clear D. The germline gives CDR1 SGHTA, CDR2 FQGNSA. Trimming shortened V by 3 bases and J by 1 base, and 4 bases separated the two germline ends. The CDR3 loop spans 12 amino acids. The CDR3 reads CASSLMSYEQYF. CDR3 DNA sequence: TGTGCCAGCAGCTTGATGTCCTACGAGCAGTACTTC.

The rearrangement uses TRBV5-6 and TRBJ2-3, with D possibly matching TRBD2 (5 bases). Per the germline V gene, CDR1 is SGHDT and CDR2 is YYEEEE. Trimming left V 4 bases short and J 4 bases short, with 19 bases between. The CDR3 totals 16 residues. The CDR3 nucleotides are TGTGCCAGCAGCCGGGCGTTTCCGAGGGCAGCAGATACGCAGTATTTT. Amino acid sequence: CASSRAFPRAADTQYF.

V gene TRBV4-3 combines with J gene TRBJ1-3; tentative D call: TRBD1 (5 bases). With 2 bases removed from V and 2 bases from J, the gap between germline ends came to 13 bases. This CDR3 is 16 amino acids long. CDR1 LGHNA and CDR2 YSLEER come from the germline V gene. In DNA, the CDR3 is TGCGCCAGCAGCCAAAATCGGCCGGGGCCTGGAAACACCATATATTTT. Translated: CASSQNRPGPGNTIYF.

The chain's CDR3 is CASTTFDEQYF. The CDR3, as DNA: TGTGCCAGCACAACCTTCGACGAGCAGTACTTC. J is TRBJ2-7 and V is TRBV6-1; D gene uncertain. Trimming took off 7 bases at V and 5 bases at J, with 9 bases between the two ends. Germline V CDR1 and CDR2: MNHNS, SASEGT. The CDR3 length is 11 residues.

The J gene is TRBJ2-7, the V gene TRBV7-2; D gene uncertain. Germline V CDR1 and CDR2: SGHTA, FQGNSA. Trimming cost V 3 bases and J 5 bases, with 14 bases left between them. The CDR3 is 14 amino acids. The CDR3 is CASSFSYHRDEQYF. CDR3 bases: TGTGCCAGCAGCTTCTCGTACCACCGGGACGAGCAGTACTTC.

This clone was seen only a few times. The chain is built from TRBV10-2 and TRBJ2-1, with TRBD2 matching over 9 bases. Germline V gene lookup returns CDR1 WSHSY and CDR2 SAAADI. V was pared by 0 bases and J by 12 bases, with 9 bases of the junction left unmatched. The CDR3 sequence is 15 residues long. For the CDR3, the DNA is TGCGCCAGCAGTGAGTCGGTGCTAGCGGGAAGATGGCAGTTCTTC. It encodes CASSESVLAGRWQFF.

V is TRBV7-3 and J is TRBJ2-1; D is unclear. Per the germline V gene, CDR1 is SGHTA and CDR2 is FQGTGA. The CDR3 covers 13 residues. Trimming left V 4 bases short and J 6 bases short, with 10 bases between. The CDR3 DNA reads TGTGCCAGCAGCTCCGGTGTCAGCAATGAGCAGTTCTTC. It yields the protein CASSSGVSNEQFF. Full variable domain (remainder filled in from reference TRBV7-3 and TRBJ2-1): GAGVSQTPSNKVTEKGKYVELRCDPISGHTALYWYRQSLGQGPEFLIYFQGTGAADDSGLPNDRFFAVRPEGSVSTLKIQRTERGDSAVYLCASSSGVSNEQFFGPGTRLTVL.

This clone came up a few times. V usage is TRBV6-5 and J usage is TRBJ2-3; D gene unclear. V lost 6 bases and J lost 11, with 18 bases in between. Germline V CDR1 and CDR2: MNHEY, SVGAGI. The CDR3 runs 13 residues. CDR3 DNA sequence: TGTGCCAGCAGGAGAAACCAAAAGGGTGGGCAGTATTTT. It encodes CASRRNQKGGQYF.

The chain links TRBV9 to TRBJ2-3; the match to TRBD2 covers 13 bases. The length of the CDR3 is 16 residues. Trimming took 3 bases from V and 4 from J; bases not matched to a gene: 5. Germline V gene sequence: CDR1 SGDLS, CDR2 YYNGEE. CDR3 sequence reads: CASSEGTSGKSDTQYF. The CDR3 DNA is TGTGCCAGCAGCGAGGGGACTAGCGGGAAATCAGATACGCAGTATTTT.